This TCR beta chain was recorded in a study of cytomegalovirus exposure and HLA in healthy donors. Study outcomes and limitations: Highest at DRB1 and lowest at HLA-C, TCR association rates differed among HLA loci in a later analysis. Links to common viral pathogens appeared, in a later analysis, for several of the most significant clusters. Researchers left out some V segments, among them TRBV6-2 and TRBV6-3, as indistinguishable.

Note on this clone: Its cognate antigen is unknown.

Germline assignment: CDR1 SEHNR and CDR2 FQNEAQ (reference sequence). This CDR3 has 15 amino acids. Deletions cut 5 bases from V and 7 bases from J, with 17 bases between. 13 Jbeta primers and 60 Vbeta primers were used for the PCR. This table comes from immunoSEQ multiplex PCR, and its TCRdb copy is limited to in-frame clones, with some not included. The sample has 95,000 to 110,000 clones, roughly 73% seen once; the top ten hold roughly 8%. The chain joins TRBV7-9 to TRBJ1-4, with a tentative D call TRBD1 (6 bases). The sequenced material came from PBMCs. This TCR came from a man under 40 in good health and CMV-seronegative. The CDR3 loop is CASSLSQGRGEKLFF. CDR3 nucleotides: TGTGCCAGCAGCCTATCACAGGGCCGAGGTGAAAAACTGTTTTTT.